Listed here are 14 T cell receptor beta chains from one sample, sequenced in a study of T-cell reconstitution after alpha-beta-depleted transplantation in children. Using unique molecular identifiers, the investigators prepared the TCRbeta library. TCRdb reprocessed the PCR reads with MiXCR, giving one entry per CDR3 protein. The sample shows about 640,000 distinct CDR3 sequences, 16% of them seen only once. The sample here was PBMCs from the stem cell graft donor, taken from the stem cell graft. The receptors were gathered from a human donor who donated a stem cell graft to a child with acute myeloid leukemia.

The V gene is TRBV30, the J gene TRBJ2-7; D might be TRBD1 (5 bases). Trimming left V 1 base short and J 7 bases short, with 17 bases between. This CDR3 region has 14 residues. Per the germline V gene, CDR1 is GTSNPN and CDR2 is SVGIG (reference sequence). The CDR3: CAWSGGQGLREQYF. The DNA of the CDR3 is TGTGCCTGGAGTGGCGGCCAGGGCCTGAGGGAGCAGTACTTC.

This clonotype was seen ten or more times. The chain combines TRBV20-1 with TRBJ2-1, with no clear D. Germline loops: CDR1 DFQATT, CDR2 SNEGSKA (reference sequence). The CDR3 runs to 13 residues. Between the trimmed V and J ends, which lost 3 bases and 2 bases, there was a span of 8 bases. The CDR3 region is CSASRRTYNEQFF. In DNA form, the CDR3 reads TGCAGTGCTAGCCGACGGACCTACAATGAGCAGTTCTTC.

The table lists this clonotype with a few counts. This chain joins TRBV12-3 or TRBV12-4 and TRBJ2-3, with a possible D match to TRBD2 (5 bases). The V end lost 6 bases, the J end lost 1 base, and 14 bases lay between the germline ends. The CDR3 has 15 amino acids. DNA for the CDR3: TGTGCCAGCAGACCCGGACTCCCCCGCACAGATACGCAGTATTTT. Protein sequence: CASRPGLPRTDTQYF.

This clonotype was detected a few times. The chain joins TRBV4-1 to TRBJ2-2; no definite D call. Germline V lookup: CDR1 MGHRA, CDR2 YSYEKL. The CDR3 sequence is 12 residues long. The V gene lost 4 bases and the J gene lost 8 bases, with 8 bases spanning the gap. The CDR3 DNA reads TGCGCCAGCAGCCCCCAAACGGGGGAGCTGTTTTTT. This codes for CASSPQTGELFF.

The chain has TRBV12-3 or TRBV12-4 and TRBJ1-6, with D possibly TRBD1 on 5 matching bases. There are 16 residues in the CDR3. V was trimmed by 6 bases and J by 10 bases, leaving 22 bases between them. The CDR3 protein is CASSPRPTGAGSPLHF. CDR3 coding DNA: TGTGCCAGCAGCCCTAGACCCACAGGCGCAGGGTCACCCCTCCACTTT.

This clonotype was counted at least ten times. V usage is TRBV20-1 and J usage is TRBJ2-3, with TRBD2 identical over 12 bases. The CDR3 totals 15 residues. With 6 bases clipped from V and 3 bases from J, the junction kept 7 bases outside the gene matches. Germline lookup yields CDR1 DFQATT and CDR2 SNEGSKA (reference sequence). The CDR3 DNA follows: TGCAGTGCGCGGACCGGACTAGCGGGGACAGATACGCAGTATTTT. Encoded protein: CSARTGLAGTDTQYF.

In its sample, this clonotype was seen many times. The chain joins TRBV27 to TRBJ1-6, with D possibly being TRBD1 (6 bases). Germline lookup yields CDR1 MNHEY and CDR2 SMNVEV (reference sequence). This CDR3 contains 13 residues. Trimming left V 6 bases short and J 5 bases short, with 8 bases between. The CDR3 DNA reads TGTGCCAGCAGGGACAGTAATAATTCACCCCTCCACTTT. This sequence encodes CASRDSNNSPLHF.

This clonotype was observed a handful of times. The chain employs TRBV20-1 and TRBJ2-7; 7 nucleotides align to TRBD2. V was pared by 3 bases and J by 2 bases, with 4 bases of the junction left unmatched. Germline values: CDR1 DFQATT, CDR2 SNEGSKA (reference sequence). The length of the CDR3 is 13 residues. CDR3 sequence: CSASRGGAYEQYF. CDR3 nucleotides: TGCAGTGCTAGTCGCGGGGGTGCCTACGAGCAGTACTTC.

At least ten counts were recorded for this clonotype. The chain uses TRBV7-2 and TRBJ1-5; no firm D call. The V and J ends lost 5 bases and 0 bases respectively, with 5 bases between them. The germline V gene encodes CDR1 SGHTA and CDR2 FQGNSA. The CDR3 sequence is 13 residues long. The CDR3: CASSQNSNQPQHF. As DNA, the CDR3 is TGTGCCAGCAGCCAGAATAGCAATCAGCCCCAGCATTTT.

The chain uses TRBV9 and TRBJ2-2, with D possibly matching TRBD2 (6 bases). The length of the CDR3 is 16 residues. Trimming pared 0 bases from V and 7 bases from J, leaving 16 bases between. Germline lookup yields CDR1 SGDLS and CDR2 YYNGEE. DNA of the CDR3: TGTGCCAGCAGCGTAGGGGGACTCCCGAGGCTCGGGGAGCTGTTTTTT. Encoded protein: CASSVGGLPRLGELFF.

This clonotype was detected ten times or more. The chain uses TRBV20-1 and TRBJ1-3; tentative D call: TRBD1 (6 bases). CDR1 is DFQATT and CDR2 is SNEGSKA in the germline V gene (reference sequence). Trimming took off 4 bases at V and 4 bases at J, with 26 bases between the two ends. The CDR3 contains 18 residues. CDR3 sequence: CSAKGPVSPQGDGNTIYF. The CDR3 coding sequence is TGCAGTGCTAAGGGTCCTGTTTCCCCACAGGGCGACGGAAACACCATATATTTT.

This clonotype has a handful of counts. The junction departs from germline at one end; a sequencing error may be responsible. Here the CDR3 DNA reads TGTGCCAGCAAAACTGAGCGGCACACAAATACGCAGTATTTT. This encodes CASKTERHTNTQYF. This chain uses TRBV6-2 or TRBV6-3 with TRBJ2-3; tentative D call: TRBD2 (5 bases). Looked up from germline, CDR1 is MNHEY and CDR2 is SVGEGT. The CDR3 length is 14 residues.

This clonotype was found a few times. The chain employs TRBV12-3 or TRBV12-4 and TRBJ1-1; D gene unclear. The CDR3 runs to 13 residues. V lost 7 bases, J lost 4 bases, and 13 bases lay in between. CDR3 region: CASNQRVSTEAFF. The CDR3 DNA reads as TGTGCCAGCAACCAGAGGGTAAGCACTGAAGCTTTCTTT.

The genes are TRBV20-1 and TRBJ2-5, with D hard to call. V shed 5 bases and J shed 5 bases, with 18 bases lying between them. Per germline, CDR1 DFQATT and CDR2 SNEGSKA (reference sequence). The length of the CDR3 is 14 residues. The CDR3 coding sequence is TGCAGTGCTCGACTTAATAGGCGCCAGGAGACCCAGTACTTC. Protein: CSARLNRRQETQYF.